The 8 T cell receptor beta chains below were found in one sample sequenced in a study of post-analysis software for immune sequencing data (dated by TCRdb to the mid-2010s). Overall results and qualifications from the work: Significantly higher frequencies in patients than in controls were found for five TRBV segments, including TRBV5-6, TRBV5-1 and TRBV20-1.

Library construction relied on PCR. The sample was run on an Illumina HiSeq 2500. Unique molecular identifiers were incorporated into TCR beta cDNA libraries to reduce PCR and sequencing biases. TCRdb itself trimmed the public reads at Q25 with fastp, ran MiXCR and retained productive beta chains. Identical CDR3 protein sequences are pooled into one entry, listed with their most common genes and DNA. This sample is represented by about 260,000 distinct CDR3 sequences; approximately 34% of them were singletons. The ten largest clones represent around 4.8% of the sample. Antigens for these TCRs are unknown. The sequencing sample was made of blood. All receptors come from a girl aged 10-17 years with multiple sclerosis.

This clonotype came up a few times. Since a much larger clone is just one base distant, this may be a read error. The rearrangement links TRBV11-2 to TRBJ2-1; TRBD2 matches 11 bases. Per the germline V gene, CDR1 is SGHAT and CDR2 is FQNNGV. J gave up 5 bases and V 5 bases, and 8 bases lay outside the gene matches. The CDR3 contains 16 residues. The CDR3 region has the DNA TGTGCCAGCAGCCCCCCCGCGGGACTAGCGGACAATGAGCAGTTCTTC. Translating gives CASSPPAGLADNEQFF.

In this sample, this clonotype turned up many times. The gene calls are TRBV20-1 and TRBJ2-1; TRBD2 agrees at 8 bases. With V trimmed by 4 bases and J by 7 bases, 15 bases remained unmatched. The CDR3 is made up of 16 amino acids. CDR1 DFQATT and CDR2 SNEGSKA come from the germline V gene (reference sequence). The CDR3 DNA reads as TGCAGTGCTAACCAGCGTTCGAGCGGGAGTAAGAATGAGCAGTTCTTC. Its translation is CSANQRSSGSKNEQFF.

In its sample, this clonotype was seen many times. The chain has TRBV10-3 and TRBJ1-5; D gene ambiguous. V lost 0 bases and J lost 1, with 10 bases in between. Germline assignment: CDR1 ENHRY and CDR2 SYGVKD. This CDR3 has 16 amino acids. The CDR3 reads CAISESLVNSNQPQHF. Written as DNA, the CDR3 is TGTGCCATCAGTGAGTCCCTCGTGAACAGCAATCAGCCCCAGCATTTT.

This clonotype was detected ten times or more. The rearrangement uses TRBV29-1 and TRBJ1-5; weak D call: TRBD1 (5 bases). The CDR3 runs to 16 residues. The V end lost 0 bases, the J end lost 3 bases, and 15 bases lay between the germline ends. Germline V gives CDR1 SQVTM, CDR2 ANQGSEA. The CDR3 protein is CSVEDTREAVNQPQHF. CDR3 bases: TGCAGCGTTGAAGATACCAGGGAAGCGGTCAATCAGCCCCAGCATTTT.

Many counts were recorded for this clonotype. This chain joins TRBV10-3 and TRBJ1-2, with D maybe TRBD1 (5 bases). Germline loops: CDR1 ENHRY, CDR2 SYGVKD. The CDR3 covers 14 residues. Trimming removed 6 bases at V and 8 bases at J, with 19 bases between. CDR3 nucleotides: TGTGCCATCAGGGGGGGGACCCAAAGAGGCGGCTACACCTTC. Residues: CAIRGGTQRGGYTF.

The V gene is TRBV20-1, the J gene TRBJ1-5; D remains ambiguous. The CDR3 spans 15 residues. In germline, CDR1 is DFQATT, CDR2 SNEGSKA (reference sequence). V shed 1 base and J shed 1 base, with 11 bases lying between them. The DNA for the CDR3 is TGCAGTGCTAGAGTATTCGGGAGGAGCAATCAGCCCCAGCATTTT. Encoded protein: CSARVFGRSNQPQHF.

This chain links TRBV6-1 with TRBJ1-1; D gene uncertain. The germline CDR1 and CDR2 sequences are MNHNS and SASEGT. This CDR3 has 16 residues. The V and J ends lost 2 bases and 3 bases respectively, with 16 bases between them. The CDR3 protein is CASSELVGWTDTEAFF. The DNA for the CDR3 is TGTGCCAGCAGTGAATTGGTAGGGTGGACGGACACTGAAGCTTTCTTT.

In its sample, this clonotype was seen many times. The chain combines TRBV12-3 or TRBV12-4 with TRBJ1-2, with 7 positions matching TRBD1. The CDR3 covers 14 residues. V was pared by 1 base and J by 8 bases, with 7 bases of the junction left unmatched. The CDR3 loop is CASSLGQGVKGYTF. CDR3 coding DNA: TGTGCCAGCAGTTTAGGCCAGGGGGTGAAGGGCTACACCTTC.